This entry lists 15 T cell receptor beta chains sequenced from one sample in a study of radiotherapy plus CTLA-4 blockade in lung cancer. Assay: immunoSEQ multiplex PCR; the TCRdb copy retains only in-frame clones and omits some. The data contain about 88,000 clones, 60% to 80% of them singletons. Sample: peripheral blood, taken from a patient treated with radiotherapy plus ipilimumab. Every receptor here comes from a human donor with non-small cell lung cancer that progressed on radiotherapy plus ipilimumab.

This clone has just a few counts. The V gene is TRBV6-1, the J gene TRBJ2-7; 8 positions agree with TRBD1. The junction had 4 bases not matched to a gene; V was cut back by 7 bases and J by 5 bases. CDR1 is MNHNS, CDR2 SASEGT, per germline. The CDR3 is 12 amino acids. The CDR3 nucleotides are TGTGCCAGCACTATGACAGGGGACGAGCAGTACTTC. Translating it yields CASTMTGDEQYF.

This chain uses TRBV28 with TRBJ1-1, with TRBD1 as a possible D gene (5 bases). The ends were cut back, 4 bases at V and 2 bases at J, with 8 bases in the middle. The CDR3 contains 13 residues. The germline V gene has CDR1 MDHEN and CDR2 SYDVKM. CDR3 loop: CASSWGFNTEAFF. The DNA of the CDR3 is TGTGCCAGCAGTTGGGGGTTTAACACTGAAGCTTTCTTT.

The chain uses TRBV5-5 and TRBJ1-5; 9 bases map to TRBD1. The CDR3 is made up of 16 amino acids. Germline CDR1 reads SGHKS; CDR2 reads YYEKEE (reference sequence). Trimming at V came to 0 bases and at J to 5 bases, leaving 6 bases not matched to a gene. CDR3: CASSLAPGQGDQPQHF. Here the CDR3 DNA reads TGTGCCAGCAGCTTGGCGCCGGGACAGGGTGATCAGCCCCAGCATTTT.

This chain uses TRBV28 with TRBJ1-1; TRBD1 aligns across 7 bases. V shed 2 bases, J shed 1 base, and the junction held 13 bases outside the gene matches. Germline-derived CDR1 and CDR2 are MDHEN and SYDVKM. The CDR3 runs 18 residues. The CDR3 spells CASSLTASTGAPNTEAFF. In nucleotides, the CDR3 is TGTGCCAGCAGTTTAACCGCCTCCACAGGGGCGCCGAACACTGAAGCTTTCTTT. Variable domain in full (rest from reference TRBV28 and TRBJ1-1): DVKVTQSSRYLVKRTGEKVFLECVQDMDHENMFWYRQDPGLGLRLIYFSYDVKMKEKGDIPEGYSVSREKKERFSLILESASTNQTSMYLCASSLTASTGAPNTEAFFGQGTRLTVV.

The genes are TRBV5-1 and TRBJ2-1; no clear D. CDR3 length: 13 amino acids. The germline CDR1 and CDR2 sequences are SGHRS and YFSETQ. V was cut by 3 bases and J by 5 bases, with 9 bases left in between. CDR3 amino acids: CASSWSPNNEQFF. In DNA form, the CDR3 reads TGCGCCAGCAGCTGGAGCCCAAACAATGAGCAGTTCTTC.

The V and J genes are TRBV5-1 and TRBJ2-7; 13 bases are shared with TRBD2. The length of the CDR3 is 13 residues. Germline CDR1 SGHRS, CDR2 YFSETQ. Trimming at V came to 4 bases and at J to 6 bases, leaving 1 base not matched to a gene. This CDR3 is CASSGTSGVEQYF. In nucleotides, the CDR3 is TGCGCCAGCAGCGGGACTAGCGGGGTCGAGCAGTACTTC.

The chain carries TRBV7-8 and TRBJ1-1; D gene uncertain. The V gene lost 1 base and the J gene lost 10 bases, with 7 bases spanning the gap. Germline CDR1 SGHVS, CDR2 FQNEAQ. This CDR3 contains 11 residues. CDR3 DNA: TGTGCCAGCAGCTTAGTGACAACAGCTTTCTTT. Translation: CASSLVTTAFF.

The chain combines TRBV7-9 with TRBJ2-2; 7 bases are a match to TRBD1. V trimming: 4 bases; J trimming: 2 bases; junction bases outside the gene matches: 1. Germline CDR1 reads SEHNR; CDR2 reads FQNEAQ (reference sequence). This CDR3 comprises 14 residues. CDR3 region: CASSWTGNTGELFF. The CDR3 DNA sequence: TGTGCCAGCAGCTGGACAGGCAACACCGGGGAGCTGTTTTTT.

The V and J genes are TRBV5-1 and TRBJ2-3; weak D call: TRBD1 (6 bases). With 4 bases removed from V and 2 bases from J, the gap between germline ends came to 17 bases. The CDR3 contains 16 residues. Germline V CDR1 and CDR2: SGHRS, YFSETQ. The CDR3 spells CASSRGQWGFTDTQYF. The CDR3, as DNA: TGCGCCAGCAGCCGCGGACAGTGGGGCTTCACAGATACGCAGTATTTT.

The rearrangement joins TRBV4-3 to TRBJ2-7, with D perhaps matching TRBD2 (6 bases). The V end was cut by 1 base, the J end by 0 bases, with 10 bases between. Germline V CDR1 and CDR2: LGHNA, YSLEER. The CDR3 contains 15 residues. CDR3 protein: CASSQVETSSYEQYF. The CDR3 DNA sequence: TGCGCCAGCAGCCAAGTTGAGACTAGCTCCTACGAGCAGTACTTC.

The chain recombines TRBV9 with TRBJ1-1; TRBD1 might be the D (5 bases). Germline V lookup: CDR1 SGDLS, CDR2 YYNGEE. V lost 2 bases and J lost 0, with 14 bases in between. The CDR3 totals 16 residues. For the CDR3, the DNA is TGTGCCAGCAGCGTCACGGGGGGTTACATGAACACTGAAGCTTTCTTT. It is translated as CASSVTGGYMNTEAFF.

The chain has TRBV11-2 and TRBJ2-1; D remains ambiguous. The V end was cut by 0 bases, the J end by 9 bases, with 12 bases between. Germline CDR1 is SGHAT and CDR2 is FQNNGV. The CDR3 loop spans 14 amino acids. CDR3 in amino acids: CASSLDRNAGEQFF. The CDR3 DNA reads TGTGCCAGCAGCTTAGATCGGAACGCTGGTGAGCAGTTCTTC.

This clone was recorded once. The chain links TRBV19 to TRBJ2-7; TRBD1 might be the D (6 bases). This CDR3 spans 14 amino acids. Germline CDR1 LNHDA, CDR2 SQIVND (reference sequence). Trimming left V 5 bases short and J 5 bases short, with 16 bases between. CDR3 sequence reads: CASSLGEGVHEQYF. The DNA of the CDR3 is TGTGCCAGTAGTCTGGGAGAGGGGGTCCACGAGCAGTACTTC.

V usage is TRBV19 and J usage is TRBJ1-5, with D hard to call. The CDR3 covers 14 residues. Trimming pared 1 base from V and 4 bases from J, leaving 8 bases between. The germline V gene encodes CDR1 LNHDA and CDR2 SQIVND (reference sequence). CDR3 DNA: TGTGCCAGTAGTATAGGGAACCGAAATCAGCCCCAGCATTTT. It is translated as CASSIGNRNQPQHF.

The rearrangement joins TRBV6-5 to TRBJ1-5; D gene ambiguous. Trimming removed 2 bases from V and 1 base from J, with 6 bases in between. CDR3 size: 14 residues. From germline, CDR1 is MNHEY and CDR2 SVGAGI. CDR3 DNA sequence: TGTGCCAGCAGTTACAGGGAAAGCAATCAGCCCCAGCATTTT. Its translation: CASSYRESNQPQHF.